This T cell receptor (beta chain) appears in the sequencing data of a study of fetal regulatory T cell absence and autoimmunity. In the study overall: Exocrine pancreas autoimmunity occurred in IPEX patients lacking clinical diabetes.

The survey-level immunoSEQ assay was used. The method was immunoSEQ multiplex PCR; TCRdb's version includes in-frame clones alone and lacks a portion of them. The sample records some 87,000 clones, 60% to 80% being singletons. This receptor was taken from a male donor with IPEX syndrome. Sequences were obtained from pancreas tissue.

The CDR3 DNA is TGTGCCAGCAGCTCGCCCCCAAGGACAGCAACTAATGAAAAACTGTTTTTT. It codes for CASSSPPRTATNEKLFF. The chain has TRBV11-2 and TRBJ1-4; TRBD1 might be the D (6 bases). Germline loops: CDR1 SGHAT, CDR2 FQNNGV. The V and J ends lost 4 bases and 0 bases respectively, with 15 bases between them. The CDR3 is 17 residues long.